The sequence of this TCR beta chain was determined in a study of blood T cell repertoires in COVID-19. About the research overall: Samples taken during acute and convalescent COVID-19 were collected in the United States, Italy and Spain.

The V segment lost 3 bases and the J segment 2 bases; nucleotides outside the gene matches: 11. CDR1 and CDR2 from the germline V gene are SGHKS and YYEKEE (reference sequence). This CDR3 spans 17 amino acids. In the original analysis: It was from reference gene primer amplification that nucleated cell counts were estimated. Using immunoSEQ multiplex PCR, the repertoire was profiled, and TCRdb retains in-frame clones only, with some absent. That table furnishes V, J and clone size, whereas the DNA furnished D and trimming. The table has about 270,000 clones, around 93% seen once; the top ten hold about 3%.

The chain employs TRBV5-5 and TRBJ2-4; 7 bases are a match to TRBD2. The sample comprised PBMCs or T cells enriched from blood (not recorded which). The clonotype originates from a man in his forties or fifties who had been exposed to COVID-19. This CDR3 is CASSWEGNVASKNIQYF. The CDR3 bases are TGTGCCAGCAGCTGGGAGGGAAATGTGGCTTCCAAAAACATTCAGTACTTC.